This T cell receptor (beta chain) came from a study of regulatory T cells in long-lasting Graves disease. This clonotype was observed many times. Its antigen remains unidentified. The CDR3 is 15 residues long. V was clipped by 7 bases and J by 3 bases; unmatched bases: 9. Germline CDR1 reads MNHEY; CDR2 reads SMNVEV (reference sequence). This sample's time point: persistent/refractory GD, antithyroid drugs over 5 years with positive TRAb. The TCR library was made from RNA extracted from PBMCs. Investigators prepared the TCR beta libraries by applying iRepertoire HTBI primers and Arm-PCR of CDR3 regions. TCRdb independently ran MiXCR on the multiplex PCR reads; one entry per CDR3 protein. This table holds under 500,000 distinct CDR3 sequences, roughly 20% found once. Study-level points and caveats: Graves' patients with persistent disease showed TCR diversity lower than patients newly diagnosed. Whereas new patients shared 900 to 1,000 public clonotypes, persistent patients shared more, at a few thousand. Possibly, too few samples lowered accuracy.

The sample here was peripheral blood mononuclear cells (PBMCs), taken when the disease was refractory, from a patient treated with antithyroid drugs. The genes are TRBV27 and TRBJ1-1; 9 positions agree with TRBD1. The TCR comes from a female donor with Graves disease. The CDR3 here is CASTRSTGGYTEAFF. In DNA form, the CDR3 reads TGTGCCAGCACCCGTTCCACAGGGGGCTACACTGAAGCTTTCTTT.